Reported below is one T cell receptor (beta chain). Its antigen is unidentified. The source of the sample is a study of graft-versus-host responses after intestinal transplantation. The overall study: Multivisceral, liver-intestinal, or isolated intestinal transplants were given to recipients. Once they had received anti-thymocyte globulin induction, all recipients took tacrolimus and steroids for approximately 3 years. Study-wide results and caveats: Allografts carried high graft-versus-host to host-versus-graft clonal ratios in patients having graft-donor T cell macrochimerism.

This CDR3 contains 16 residues. Germline lookup yields CDR1 MDHEN and CDR2 SYDVKM. The trim removed 5 bases at V and 3 bases at J, leaving 9 bases unmatched. Profiling relied on immunoSEQ multiplex PCR, and the TCRdb table lists in-frame clones only, not all of them. This sample has 80,000 to 100,000 clones; about nine tenths occur once, and the top ten carry about 0.18%. The TCR sequence derives from a human donor who was the organ donor for an intestinal transplant. The V call is TRBV28, the J call TRBJ1-1, with TRBD1 identical over 10 bases. This material consisted of unstimulated CD4+ T cells sorted from spleen or lymph node cells, taken before transplant. Written as DNA, the CDR3 is TGTGCCAGCAGTCAGGTCGGGACAGGGGAGGACACTGAAGCTTTCTTT. It codes for CASSQVGTGEDTEAFF.